The 30 T cell receptor beta chains reported below all come from one sample, sequenced in a study of T cell responses to AZD1222 COVID-19 vaccine (dated by TCRdb to the early 2020s). Preparation of the library involved the immunoSEQ multiplex PCR assay. TCRdb limited this immuneACCESS table to in-frame rearrangements with V and J called. A share of clones is missing; checked studies link under half to unresolved V genes, and the rest is unexplained. The sample records around 67,000 clones, under 90% of which are singletons. About 6.5% of the sample belongs to the ten largest clones. The meaning of the sample's time point label: about 28 days (+/-7) after the second vaccine dose. The sample consisted of peripheral blood, taken 28 days after the second AZD1222 dose. The receptor source for this set is an adult who received the AZD1222 COVID-19 vaccine.

This clone was seen a single time. The V call is TRBV7-9, the J call TRBJ1-6, with a weak D call TRBD1 (6 bases). The CDR3 has 15 residues. V lost 5 bases and J lost 8, with 16 bases in between. Looked up from germline, CDR1 is SEHNR and CDR2 is FQNEAQ (reference sequence). CDR3 residues: CASSQSGQLHSPLHF. The CDR3 bases are TGTGCCAGCAGCCAAAGCGGACAGCTTCATTCACCCCTCCACTTT. Full variable domain (outside the CDR3, taken from reference TRBV7-9 and TRBJ1-6): DTGVSQNPRHKITKRGQNVTFRCDPISEHNRLYWYRQTLGQGPEFLTYFQNEAQLEKSRLLSDRFSAERPKGSFSTLEIQRTEQGDSAMYLCASSQSGQLHSPLHFGNGTRLTVT.

This chain uses TRBV7-2 with TRBJ2-3; no firm D call. With 3 bases removed from V and 5 bases from J, the gap between germline ends came to 9 bases. The CDR3 totals 13 residues. Germline V CDR1 and CDR2: SGHTA, FQGNSA. Here the CDR3 reads CASSFRVRDTQYF. In DNA form, the CDR3 reads TGTGCCAGCAGCTTTCGGGTCAGAGATACGCAGTATTTT.

The genes are TRBV5-1 and TRBJ2-1; the D is unclear. The CDR3 totals 14 residues. V was trimmed by 0 bases and J by 4 bases, leaving 8 bases between them. Germline V gives CDR1 SGHRS, CDR2 YFSETQ. In DNA, the CDR3 is TGCGCCAGCAGCTTGGAGGCTTTGTACAATGAGCAGTTCTTC. It specifies CASSLEALYNEQFF. The whole variable domain, filled in from reference TRBV5-1 and TRBJ2-1, reads KAGVTQTPRYLIKTRGQQVTLSCSPISGHRSVSWYQQTPGQGLQFLFEYFSETQRNKGNFPGRFSGRQFSNSRSEMNVSTLELGDSALYLCASSLEALYNEQFFGPGTRLTVL.

The chain carries TRBV19 and TRBJ1-1; D gene unclear. V was clipped by 3 bases and J by 5 bases, with 13 bases between them. The germline CDR1 and CDR2 sequences are LNHDA and SQIVND (reference sequence). This CDR3 comprises 14 residues. CDR3 nucleotide sequence: TGTGCCAGTAGTATGGGCCCTAGTGGGACTGAAGCTTTCTTT. This codes for CASSMGPSGTEAFF.

The chain couples TRBV12-3 or TRBV12-4 to TRBJ2-2; no firm D call. The germline V and J ends were trimmed by 8 bases and 7 bases, with 8 bases remaining between them. The CDR3 is made up of 11 amino acids. DNA for the CDR3: TGTGCCAGCTGTGCACTCGGGGAGCTGTTTTTT. Protein sequence: CASCALGELFF.

V usage is TRBV7-9 and J usage is TRBJ1-4; 10 nucleotides align to TRBD1. The CDR3 consists of 16 residues. Trimming at V came to 5 bases and at J to 4 bases, leaving 7 bases not matched to a gene. Looked up from germline, CDR1 is SEHNR and CDR2 is FQNEAQ (reference sequence). The CDR3 reads CASSPQGQGINEKLFF. The CDR3 DNA reads as TGTGCCAGCAGCCCCCAGGGACAGGGGATTAATGAAAAACTGTTTTTT.

This chain joins TRBV2 and TRBJ1-1, with D possibly matching TRBD1 (5 bases). This CDR3 comprises 16 residues. Looked up from germline, CDR1 is SNHLY and CDR2 is FYNNEI. Between the trimmed V and J ends, which lost 2 bases and 1 base, there was a span of 14 bases. The CDR3 DNA reads as TGTGCCAGCAGTGAAAAACAGGTGGTTTCGAACACTGAAGCTTTCTTT. This translates into CASSEKQVVSNTEAFF.

V usage is TRBV28 and J usage is TRBJ1-1; D uncertain. The ends were cut back, 1 base at V and 0 bases at J, with 6 bases in the middle. The CDR3 sequence is 14 residues long. CDR1 and CDR2 from the germline V gene are MDHEN and SYDVKM. This chain's CDR3 is CASSLYALNTEAFF. CDR3 in DNA: TGTGCCAGCAGTTTATATGCCCTGAACACTGAAGCTTTCTTT.

The chain has TRBV4-2 and TRBJ1-6, with 8 bases matching TRBD1. Trimming cost V 4 bases and J 9 bases; bases outside gene matches: 5. The CDR3 runs to 14 residues. CDR1 is LGHNA and CDR2 is YNFKEQ in the germline V gene. CDR3 nucleotide sequence: TGTGCCAGCAGCCCCCGGGGACAGGCTTCACCCCTCCACTTT. Its protein product is CASSPRGQASPLHF.

V is TRBV29-1 and J is TRBJ1-1; the D gene is possibly TRBD1 (6 bases). CDR1 and CDR2 from the germline V gene are SQVTM and ANQGSEA. The CDR3 spans 13 residues. V was cut by 1 base and J by 4 bases, with 10 bases left in between. The CDR3 loop is CSVEAGGLTEAFF. The CDR3 DNA is TGCAGCGTTGAAGCGGGGGGGCTCACTGAAGCTTTCTTT.

The chain is built from TRBV11-2 and TRBJ2-1; D gene uncertain. Germline lookup yields CDR1 SGHAT and CDR2 FQNNGV. V lost 1 base and J lost 9, with 4 bases in between. The CDR3 has 11 residues. The chain's CDR3 is CASSLVSEQFF. The CDR3, as DNA: TGTGCCAGCAGCTTAGTGTCTGAGCAGTTCTTC. Full variable domain (outside the CDR3, taken from reference TRBV11-2 and TRBJ2-1): EAGVAQSPRYKIIEKRQSVAFWCNPISGHATLYWYQQILGQGPKLLIQFQNNGVVDDSQLPKDRFSAERLKGVDSTLKIQPAKLEDSAVYLCASSLVSEQFFGPGTRLTVL.

The rearrangement joins TRBV12-2 to TRBJ2-7; TRBD1 was called by the table and not checked on the DNA. TRBV12-2 is a documented pseudogene. CDR3 size: 16 residues. The CDR3 protein is CASRLAYGRVGNEQYF. The DNA of the CDR3 is TGTGCAAGTCGCTTGGCTTATGGCAGGGTGGGGAACGAGCAGTACTTC.

The chain links TRBV5-6 to TRBJ1-1; D possibly corresponds to TRBD1 (5 bases). The CDR3 is 14 residues long. Trimming removed 0 bases at V and 3 bases at J, with 9 bases between. Germline CDR1 is SGHDT and CDR2 is YYEEEE. The CDR3 nucleotides are TGTGCCAGCAGCTTGGGTTCAGGGTACACTGAAGCTTTCTTT. This sequence encodes CASSLGSGYTEAFF.

This chain uses TRBV9 with TRBJ2-7; the D gene is possibly TRBD1 (5 bases). Looked up from germline, CDR1 is SGDLS and CDR2 is YYNGEE. Trimming took off 0 bases at V and 2 bases at J, with 12 bases between the two ends. The length of the CDR3 is 15 residues. The CDR3 bases are TGTGCCAGCAGCGTAGAAGGGGCTGGGGCCTACGAGCAGTACTTC. Translated, it gives CASSVEGAGAYEQYF.

The chain combines TRBV19 with TRBJ1-5; a weak D match, TRBD1 (6 bases). V was pared by 7 bases and J by 2 bases, with 15 bases between. This CDR3 spans 15 amino acids. The germline V gene has CDR1 LNHDA and CDR2 SQIVND (reference sequence). CDR3 sequence: CASKWGGSGNQPQHF. CDR3 DNA sequence: TGTGCCAGTAAGTGGGGGGGCAGTGGCAATCAGCCCCAGCATTTT.

This sequence joins TRBV4-3 and TRBJ1-2, with no clear D. Germline assignment: CDR1 LGHNA and CDR2 YSLEER. The CDR3 is 14 amino acids. With 0 bases removed from V and 4 bases from J, the gap between germline ends came to 9 bases. CDR3 amino acids: CASSQDQLVYGYTF. CDR3 coding DNA: TGCGCCAGCAGCCAAGATCAATTAGTCTATGGCTACACCTTC.

This sequence joins TRBV27 and TRBJ2-5; 9 nucleotides match TRBD1. CDR1 and CDR2 from the germline V gene are MNHEY and SMNVEV (reference sequence). Trimming took 6 bases from V and 5 from J; bases not matched to a gene: 10. This CDR3 region has 15 residues. The CDR3 region has the DNA TGTGCCAGCAGCCCCTTGACAGGGGGAGGCGAGACCCAGTACTTC. Residues: CASSPLTGGGETQYF.

The rearrangement links TRBV11-2 to TRBJ1-2, with D uncertain. The germline V gene has CDR1 SGHAT and CDR2 FQNNGV. The V and J ends lost 5 bases and 5 bases respectively, with 12 bases between them. The CDR3 is 13 residues long. The CDR3, as DNA: TGTGCCAGCAGCGGACTCGGTTTTTATGGCTACACCTTC. Translation gives CASSGLGFYGYTF.

The rearrangement links TRBV4-1 to TRBJ2-1, with D possibly TRBD2 on 5 matching bases. This CDR3 has 14 amino acids. V was trimmed by 1 base and J by 5 bases, leaving 9 bases between them. Germline assignment: CDR1 MGHRA and CDR2 YSYEKL. In DNA, the CDR3 is TGCGCCAGCAGCCAAGTAAAACTAGACAATGAGCAGTTCTTC. It is translated as CASSQVKLDNEQFF.

The chain has TRBV9 and TRBJ1-2; no reliable D call. V dropped 1 base and J dropped 10 bases, with 8 bases sitting between them. The length of the CDR3 is 11 residues. Germline CDR1 reads SGDLS; CDR2 reads YYNGEE. The CDR3, as DNA: TGTGCCAGCAGCGTACTCCGGGACTACACCTTC. Translating gives CASSVLRDYTF.

This clone was recorded only once. The CDR3 region has the DNA TGTGCCAGCAGCTTAACCGGCAGACCGAACACTGAAGCTTTCTTT. Protein product: CASSLTGRPNTEAFF. The chain employs TRBV11-2 and TRBJ1-1; D gene ambiguous. Germline V gene sequence: CDR1 SGHAT, CDR2 FQNNGV. This CDR3 comprises 15 residues. The V and J ends lost 2 bases and 1 base respectively, with 11 bases between them.

The chain uses TRBV5-1 and TRBJ1-6, with D tentatively TRBD1 (5 bases). V lost 2 bases to trimming and J lost 0 bases, with 12 bases between them. Germline lookup yields CDR1 SGHRS and CDR2 YFSETQ. The CDR3 runs to 17 residues. The CDR3 loop is CASSFAGSSSYNSPLHF. In DNA form, the CDR3 reads TGCGCCAGCAGCTTTGCAGGGAGCAGCTCCTATAATTCACCCCTCCACTTT.

This chain uses TRBV24-1 with TRBJ1-4; possible D gene TRBD1, 6 bases. V lost 6 bases and J 5 bases, leaving 6 bases between the germline ends. CDR1 KGHDR and CDR2 SFDVKD come from the germline V gene. The CDR3 has 12 residues. This chain's CDR3 is CATSQGNEKLFF. The CDR3 DNA sequence: TGTGCCACCAGTCAGGGGAATGAAAAACTGTTTTTT.

The chain employs TRBV5-4 and TRBJ1-1; no clear D. The CDR3 contains 13 residues. Germline V CDR1 and CDR2: SGHNT, YYREEE (reference sequence). Trimming removed 2 bases from V and 0 bases from J, with 5 bases in between. DNA of the CDR3: TGTGCCAGCAGCTTTTTCATGAACACTGAAGCTTTCTTT. It translates to CASSFFMNTEAFF.

The sample holds a few counts of this clone. The chain carries TRBV18 and TRBJ2-5; 12 bases align to TRBD2. The J segment lost 4 bases and the V segment lost 3 bases, leaving 21 bases of the junction unmatched. The CDR3 loop spans 21 amino acids. CDR1 KGHSH and CDR2 LQKENI come from the germline V gene. CDR3 bases: TGTGCCAGCTCACCGGGGCCTGGACGGACTAGCGGGGCGACGAGGGGAGAGACCCAGTACTTC. It translates to CASSPGPGRTSGATRGETQYF. Full variable domain (rest looked up from reference TRBV18 and TRBJ2-5): NAGVMQNPRHLVRRRGQEARLRCSPMKGHSHVYWYRQLPEEGLKFMVYLQKENIIDESGMPKERFSAEFPKEGPSILRIQQVVRGDSAAYFCASSPGPGRTSGATRGETQYFGPGTRLLVL.

The chain links TRBV4-1 to TRBJ1-5; TRBD1 matches at 8 bases. The germline V gene encodes CDR1 MGHRA and CDR2 YSYEKL. V was pared by 0 bases and J by 4 bases, with 8 bases of the junction left unmatched. The CDR3 has 17 amino acids. The CDR3 bases are TGCGCCAGCAGCCAAGATCGGACAGGGATCTATAATCAGCCCCAGCATTTT. This sequence encodes CASSQDRTGIYNQPQHF.

V is TRBV7-6 and J is TRBJ2-1; D call uncertain. CDR3 size: 14 residues. Germline CDR1 reads SGHVS; CDR2 reads FNYEAQ. V gave up 3 bases and J gave up 8 bases, with 14 bases separating them. In DNA, the CDR3 is TGTGCCAGCAGCTTGCGGACCATTGGCCATGAGCAGTTCTTC. Residues: CASSLRTIGHEQFF.

This chain joins TRBV19 and TRBJ1-2; possible D gene TRBD1, 5 bases. V was cut by 3 bases and J by 1 base, with 6 bases left in between. Per germline, CDR1 LNHDA and CDR2 SQIVND (reference sequence). CDR3 length equals 13 residues. CDR3 bases: TGTGCCAGTAGTATCAGGGATAACTATGGCTACACCTTC. Translating gives CASSIRDNYGYTF.

The rearrangement joins TRBV2 to TRBJ2-1; D call uncertain. Trimming removed 3 bases at V and 3 bases at J, with 6 bases between. CDR1 and CDR2 from the germline V gene are SNHLY and FYNNEI. The CDR3 runs to 13 residues. CDR3 sequence (DNA): TGTGCCAGCAGTGAGGACCTCTACAATGAGCAGTTCTTC. As protein: CASSEDLYNEQFF.

The chain's CDR3 is CASRPRPEAYGYTF. The CDR3 DNA follows: TGTGCCAGCAGGCCCCGGCCAGAGGCCTATGGCTACACCTTC. V usage is TRBV27 and J usage is TRBJ1-2; D uncertain. Trimming stripped 6 bases from V and 4 bases from J, with 15 bases between. The CDR3 is 14 residues long. Looked up from germline, CDR1 is MNHEY and CDR2 is SMNVEV (reference sequence).